Many counts were recorded for the clone carrying this TCR beta chain. TCR beta CDR3 regions were amplified from RNA transcripts. The library came from an HTBI-primed first-round RT-PCR and a second-round multiplex PCR. Using its own MiXCR run on the multiplex PCR reads, TCRdb lists one record per CDR3 protein. The sample lists about 620,000 distinct CDR3 sequences; about 24% were seen once. The data belong to a study of Graves' ophthalmopathy and Graves' hyperthyroidism. The TCR comes from a woman aged 18-29 years with stable Graves' hyperthyroidism. Some clones in this sample may be carry-over from other donors' samples. The specimen was peripheral blood.

CDR3 loop: CASSLSEQGLYEQYF. In DNA form, the CDR3 reads TGCGCCAGCAGCCTCTCAGAACAGGGGCTCTACGAGCAGTACTTC. The gene calls are TRBV5-1 and TRBJ2-7, with 7 bases lining up with TRBD1. With V trimmed by 4 bases and J by 3 bases, 10 bases remained unmatched. The germline V gene has CDR1 SGHRS and CDR2 YFSETQ. The length of the CDR3 is 15 residues. The full variable domain, in which reference TRBV5-1 and TRBJ2-7 provide the parts outside the CDR3, is KAGVTQTPRYLIKTRGQQVTLSCSPISGHRSVSWYQQTPGQGLQFLFEYFSETQRNKGNFPGRFSGRQFSNSRSEMNVSTLELGDSALYLCASSLSEQGLYEQYFGPGTRLTVT.